A single sample is the source of the 3 T cell receptor beta chains below, sequenced in a study of prognosis after radiotherapy for stage I lung cancer. TCR beta CDR3 was amplified from genomic DNA by two-round multiplex PCR. Primers specific to each TRBV and TRBJ gene drove first-round PCR. TCRdb recomputed calls from the multiplex PCR reads with MiXCR, one row per CDR3 protein. Of 15,000 to 20,000 distinct CDR3 sequences detected, about 30% appear once; the ten largest clones hold approximately 33%. The specimen was PBMCs, collected before or after stereotactic body radiation therapy (not recorded which). These receptors were obtained from a donor aged 50 or older with non-small cell lung cancer.

The chain carries TRBV3-1 and TRBJ2-5; 11 bases line up with TRBD2. Germline V gene sequence: CDR1 LGHDT, CDR2 YNNKEL (reference sequence). Losses at the gene ends were 3 bases for V and 6 bases for J; bases not matched to a gene: 15. This CDR3 is built from 18 residues. CDR3 protein: CASSHSRPGTSGSKTQYF. The CDR3 nucleotides are TGTGCCAGCAGCCATAGCCGCCCCGGTACTAGCGGGAGTAAGACCCAGTACTTC.

The chain is built from TRBV4-2 and TRBJ2-1; D may be TRBD2 (5 bases). The CDR3 covers 19 residues. The V gene's germline CDR1 is LGHNA and CDR2 YNFKEQ. The ends were cut back, 2 bases at V and 10 bases at J, with 30 bases in the middle. CDR3 residues: CASSQPRSALAGAKKEQFF. The CDR3 nucleotides read TGTGCCAGCAGCCAACCCAGATCAGCTCTAGCAGGTGCGAAAAAAGAGCAGTTCTTC.

In regard to this clonotype: A much more abundant neighbour one base away suggests this may be a read error. The chain links TRBV20-1 to TRBJ2-2, with D maybe TRBD1 (5 bases). Germline V gene data show CDR1 as DFQATT and CDR2 as SNEGSKA (reference sequence). V lost 3 bases to trimming and J lost 7 bases, with 9 bases between them. This CDR3 has 12 amino acids. CDR3 amino acids: CSASLGVGELFF. DNA of the CDR3: TGCAGTGCTAGTCTAGGGGTCGGGGAGCTGTTTTTT.